This T cell receptor (beta chain) was identified in a study of identifying expanded T cells in peripheral blood. Healthy donors had no documented immune events, such as infections, while sampled. This CDR3 has 12 residues. A word on this clone: Antigen: not known.

Study results and caveats: About 1.2 clones differed between technical replicates, versus roughly 16 and 20 over time. Approximately 2-week clone count variance significantly increased as total template count grew.

Profiling relied on immunoSEQ multiplex PCR, and the TCRdb table lists in-frame clones only, not all of them. The sample includes about 81,000 clones, 65% to 85% of them seen just once. This TCR derives from a person aged 18 to 75 in good health. The specimen was blood. The chain is built from TRBV21-1 and TRBJ1-5; the D call of TRBD1 is as the table states it, not checked on the DNA. TRBV21-1 represents a pseudogene. The CDR3 loop is CASSQGNQPQHF. DNA of the CDR3: TGTGCCAGCAGTCAGGGGAATCAGCCCCAGCATTTT.